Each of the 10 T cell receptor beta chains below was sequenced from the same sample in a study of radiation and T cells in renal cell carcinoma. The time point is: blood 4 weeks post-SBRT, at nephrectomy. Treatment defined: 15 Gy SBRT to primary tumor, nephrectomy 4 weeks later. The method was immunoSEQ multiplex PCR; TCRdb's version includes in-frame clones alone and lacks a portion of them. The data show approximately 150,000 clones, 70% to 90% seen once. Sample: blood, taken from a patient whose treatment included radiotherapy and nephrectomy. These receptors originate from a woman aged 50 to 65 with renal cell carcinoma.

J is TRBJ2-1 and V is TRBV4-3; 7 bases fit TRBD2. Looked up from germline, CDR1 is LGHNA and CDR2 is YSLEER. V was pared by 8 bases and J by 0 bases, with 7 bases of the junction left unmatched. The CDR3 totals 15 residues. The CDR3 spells CASGRGGGSYNEQFF. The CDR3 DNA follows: TGCGCCAGCGGTCGGGGCGGGGGCTCCTACAATGAGCAGTTCTTC.

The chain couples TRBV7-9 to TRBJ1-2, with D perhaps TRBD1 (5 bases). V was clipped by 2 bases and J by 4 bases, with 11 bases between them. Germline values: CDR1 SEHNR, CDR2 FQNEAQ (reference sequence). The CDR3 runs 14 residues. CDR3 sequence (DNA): TGTGCCAGCAGCTTATCAGGGTCGTTCTATGGCTACACCTTC. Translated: CASSLSGSFYGYTF.

CDR3 bases: TGTGCAAGTTACCCGGGGCGGGGGGATCCCGGGGAGCTGTTTTTT. Translating it yields CASYPGRGDPGELFF. V gene TRBV12-2 combines with J gene TRBJ2-2; TRBD2, as called in the table, went unchecked against the DNA. TRBV12-2 is a known pseudogene. This CDR3 has 15 residues.

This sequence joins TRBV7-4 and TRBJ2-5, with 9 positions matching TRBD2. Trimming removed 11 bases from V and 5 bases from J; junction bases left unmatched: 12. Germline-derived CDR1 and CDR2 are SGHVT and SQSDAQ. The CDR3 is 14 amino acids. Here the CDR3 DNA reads TGTGCCTTAGCGGGGCTAGCGGGAATGGAGACCCAGTACTTC. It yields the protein CALAGLAGMETQYF.

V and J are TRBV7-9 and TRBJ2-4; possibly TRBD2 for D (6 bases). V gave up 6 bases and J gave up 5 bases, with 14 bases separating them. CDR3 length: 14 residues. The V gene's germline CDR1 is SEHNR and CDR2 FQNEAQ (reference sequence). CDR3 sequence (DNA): TGTGCCAGCAGTACCTGGGAGGATGAAAACATTCAGTACTTC. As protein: CASSTWEDENIQYF.

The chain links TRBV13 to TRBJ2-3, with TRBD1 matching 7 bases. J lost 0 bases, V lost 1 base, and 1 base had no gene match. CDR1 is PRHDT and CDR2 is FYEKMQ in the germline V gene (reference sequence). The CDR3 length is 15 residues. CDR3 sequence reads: CASSLEGASTDTQYF. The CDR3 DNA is TGTGCCAGCAGCTTAGAGGGGGCCAGCACAGATACGCAGTATTTT. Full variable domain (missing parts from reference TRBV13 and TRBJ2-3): AAGVIQSPRHLIKEKRETATLKCYPIPRHDTVYWYQQGPGQDPQFLISFYEKMQSDKGSIPDRFSAQQFSDYHSELNMSSLELGDSALYFCASSLEGASTDTQYFGPGTRLTVL.

The CDR3 region is CASSLSRGNQPQHF. CDR3 sequence (DNA): TGTGCCAGCAGCCTAAGTCGGGGCAATCAGCCCCAGCATTTT. The chain uses TRBV5-5 and TRBJ1-5; D uncertain. The CDR3 loop spans 14 amino acids. From germline, CDR1 is SGHKS and CDR2 YYEKEE (reference sequence). Trimming took 4 bases from V and 2 from J, leaving 10 bases between them.

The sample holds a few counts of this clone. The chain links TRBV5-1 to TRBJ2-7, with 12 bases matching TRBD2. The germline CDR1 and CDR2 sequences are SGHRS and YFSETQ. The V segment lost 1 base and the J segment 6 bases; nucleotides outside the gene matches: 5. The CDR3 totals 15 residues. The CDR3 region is CASSLPSGRAGEQYF. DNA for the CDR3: TGCGCCAGCAGCTTGCCTAGCGGGAGGGCTGGCGAGCAGTACTTC.

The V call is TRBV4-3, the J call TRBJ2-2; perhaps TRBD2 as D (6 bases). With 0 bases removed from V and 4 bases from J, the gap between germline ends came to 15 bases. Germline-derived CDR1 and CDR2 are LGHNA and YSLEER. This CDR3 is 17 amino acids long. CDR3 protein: CASSQDFVRGITGELFF. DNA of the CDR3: TGCGCCAGCAGCCAAGATTTCGTCCGGGGGATCACCGGGGAGCTGTTTTTT.

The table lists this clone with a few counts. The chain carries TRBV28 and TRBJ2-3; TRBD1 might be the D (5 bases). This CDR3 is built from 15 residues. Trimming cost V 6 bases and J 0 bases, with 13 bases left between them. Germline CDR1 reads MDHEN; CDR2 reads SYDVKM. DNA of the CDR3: TGTGCCAGCAGGTCTCAGGGTTTTAGCACAGATACGCAGTATTTT. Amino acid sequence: CASRSQGFSTDTQYF.